Listed below are T cell receptor beta chains from one sample, sequenced in a study of T cell changes during pregnancy in multiple sclerosis. Repertoires were generated with immunoSEQ multiplex PCR, while TCRdb's copy carries only in-frame clones and drops some. The sample records 25,000 to 35,000 clones, 87% being singletons. This material consisted of CD8+ T cells from peripheral blood mononuclear cells, taken before pregnancy. These receptors originate from a female donor with multiple sclerosis, enrolled in a pregnancy study. The CDR3 runs from the conserved cysteine through the conserved F or W. D genes are given only for firm matches. Not every row has a clone size; where given, it reads once, few, many or a size class.

V	J	size	D	DNA	CDR3
TRBV6-4	TRBJ1-6	NA	TRBD1	TGTGCCAGCAGTACGGACAGGGATATTTCACCCCTCCACTTT	CASSTDRDISPLHF
TRBV28	TRBJ2-7	NA	NA	TGTGCCAGCAGTTTACAATTCCAAAACTCCTACGAGCAGTACTTC	CASSLQFQNSYEQYF
TRBV6-4	TRBJ2-3	NA	TRBD2	TGTGCCAGCAGTGACACTAGCGGAGGGACAGATACGCAGTATTTT	CASSDTSGGTDTQYF
TRBV6-1	TRBJ2-2	NA	NA	TGTGCCAGCAGTGAAAATCCAGGGGACACCGGGGAGCTGTTTTTT	CASSENPGDTGELFF
TRBV27	TRBJ2-7	NA	TRBD1	TGTGCCAGCAGTCCGACCGGGACAGGGCTCTACGAGCAGTACTTC	CASSPTGTGLYEQYF
TRBV4-1	TRBJ2-7	NA	TRBD1	TGCGCCAGCAGCCAAGGACAGGGGGCCTACGAGCAGTACTTC	CASSQGQGAYEQYF
TRBV5-6	TRBJ2-7	NA	TRBD2	TGTGCCAGCACACTAGCGGGGTCCTACGAGCAGTACTTC	CASTLAGSYEQYF
TRBV18	TRBJ2-1	NA	NA	TGTGCCAGCTCACCACCGGGGGGACAGAGTATCAATGAGCAGTTCTTC	CASSPPGGQSINEQFF
TRBV27	TRBJ2-1	NA	NA	TGTGCCAGCAGTTTAGCGACTACCTACAATGAGCAGTTCTTC	CASSLATTYNEQFF
TRBV7-9	TRBJ1-4	NA	TRBD1	TGTGCCAGCAGCCCAGGGACAGCCCCAACTAATGAAAAACTGTTTTTT	CASSPGTAPTNEKLFF
TRBV4-1	TRBJ2-7	NA	NA	TGCGCCAGCAGCCTTATGACAGGAGATGACGAGCAGTACTTC	CASSLMTGDDEQYF
TRBV30	TRBJ2-2	NA	NA	TGTGCCTGGAGTGTAATGGAGGGCACCGGGGAGCTGTTTTTT	CAWSVMEGTGELFF
TRBV7-3	TRBJ2-5	NA	NA	TGTGCCAGCAGCTTAACGCGGGACTCCCCTCGCCCCGAGACCCAGTACTTC	CASSLTRDSPRPETQYF
TRBV27	TRBJ2-7	NA	TRBD2	TGTGCCAGCAGTGCTGGACTAGCGCTTTCCTACGAGCAGTACTTC	CASSAGLALSYEQYF
TRBV16	TRBJ2-7	NA	NA	TGTGCCAGCAGCCAAACTCGGGGGAACGAGCAGTACTTC	CASSQTRGNEQYF
TRBV4-1	TRBJ2-2	NA	TRBD2	TGCGCCAGCAGCCACGAGCCGGGACTAGCGGAAACCGGGGAGCTGTTTTTT	CASSHEPGLAETGELFF
TRBV7-6	TRBJ1-6	NA	NA	TGTGCCAGCTCTCTGGGGGAGGATTCACCCCTCCACTTT	CASSLGEDSPLHF
TRBV27	TRBJ2-7	NA	NA	TGTGCCAGCAGTTATGGGGGGAGCTCCTACGAGCAGTACTTC	CASSYGGSSYEQYF
TRBV7-6	TRBJ2-7	NA	TRBD2	TGTGCCAGCAGCACAACGACTAGCGGGAGGATGTACGAGCAGTACTTC	CASSTTTSGRMYEQYF
TRBV7-3	TRBJ2-5	NA	TRBD2	TGTGCCAGCAGCTTAAGCGGGGGGCGGATGGAGACCCAGTACTTC	CASSLSGGRMETQYF
TRBV9	TRBJ1-4	NA	NA	TGTGCCAGCAGCGGAGGGGGTTATCTTAATGAAAAACTGTTTTTT	CASSGGGYLNEKLFF
TRBV5-6	TRBJ2-2	NA	NA	TGTGCCAGCAGCGAAAAGACAGGCTTTACCACCGGGGAGCTGTTTTTT	CASSEKTGFTTGELFF
TRBV2	TRBJ1-1	NA	NA	TGTGCCAGCAGTGAAGCCCCTTATGAAGCTTTCTTT	CASSEAPYEAFF
TRBV11-1	TRBJ1-1	NA	TRBD1	TGTGCCATCACTGACAGGGGAATGAACACTGAAGCTTTCTTT	CAITDRGMNTEAFF
TRBV5-1	TRBJ2-1	NA	TRBD1	TGCGCCAGCAGCTTACCGGGACAGGGTTCTAATGAGCAGTTCTTC	CASSLPGQGSNEQFF
TRBV7-9	TRBJ1-1	few	NA	TGTGCCAGCAGCCCGGAGGGCAGCCAGAACACTGAAGCTTTCTTT	CASSPEGSQNTEAFF
TRBV6-4	TRBJ2-3	NA	TRBD1	TGTGCCAGCAGTGAAGGGGGCCCCACAGATACGCAGTATTTT	CASSEGGPTDTQYF
TRBV6-5	TRBJ1-4	NA	TRBD1	TGTGCCAGCAGTGACAGGGTAGGAAATGAAAAACTGTTTTTT	CASSDRVGNEKLFF
TRBV4-1	TRBJ1-3	few	NA	TGCGCCAGCACCCAACTACAGGGTGGTGGAAACACCATATATTTT	CASTQLQGGGNTIYF
TRBV13	TRBJ2-1	once	TRBD2	TGTGCCAGCAGCACATGGACTAGCGGGGGTGGTGAGCAGTTCTTC	CASSTWTSGGGEQFF
TRBV15	TRBJ1-6	medium-sized	NA	TGTGCCACCAGCAGAGATCAGGAGGGTTCACCCCTCCACTTT	CATSRDQEGSPLHF
TRBV28	TRBJ2-1	NA	TRBD2	TGTGCCAGCAGTTTATGGGTCCGGCGGGAGGGCCCTAGTGAGCAGTTCTTC	CASSLWVRREGPSEQFF
TRBV7-3	TRBJ2-2	NA	NA	TGTGCCAGCAGCCCAGGATACACCGGGGAGCTGTTTTTT	CASSPGYTGELFF
TRBV4-1	TRBJ1-1	NA	TRBD1	TGCGCCAGCAGCCAAGGACAGGGGACCACTGAAGCTTTCTTT	CASSQGQGTTEAFF
TRBV30	TRBJ2-2	NA	TRBD2	TGTGCCTGGAATGGGGGGGCCGGGGAGCTGTTTTTT	CAWNGGAGELFF
TRBV11-3	TRBJ2-3	NA	TRBD2	TGTGCCAGCAGCTTAGGGGCTAGCGGGGTGACAGATACGCAGTATTTT	CASSLGASGVTDTQYF
TRBV6-1	TRBJ1-1	NA	TRBD1	TGTGCCAGCAGTGAGGGGACAGGCTGGAACACTGAAGCTTTCTTT	CASSEGTGWNTEAFF
TRBV5-4	TRBJ2-5	NA	NA	TGTGCCAGCAGCTGGGACTCCGGTGGAGAGACCCAGTACTTC	CASSWDSGGETQYF
TRBV19	TRBJ1-1	NA	NA	TGTGCCAGTAGTATAGATCCAGGGGCGGACACTGAAGCTTTCTTT	CASSIDPGADTEAFF
TRBV11-3	TRBJ1-2	NA	TRBD1	TGTGCCAGCAACTTGGGGGGACAGAGTTCTAACTATGGCTACACCTTC	CASNLGGQSSNYGYTF
TRBV11-2	TRBJ2-4	NA	NA	TGTGCCAGCAGCTCCCTTTTCCCACCCGGAAACATTCAGTACTTC	CASSSLFPPGNIQYF
TRBV18	TRBJ2-1	NA	TRBD2	TGTGCCAGCTCACCAGGGACTAGTAATGAGCAGTTCTTC	CASSPGTSNEQFF
TRBV19	TRBJ2-1	once	NA	TGTGCCAGTACAGACGGCCAGGGGCAGTTCTTC	CASTDGQGQFF
TRBV30	TRBJ2-7	NA	NA	TGTGCCTGCCTCAGGGAAAACTACGAGCAGTACTTC	CACLRENYEQYF